Below, 26 T cell receptor beta chains from the same sample are listed, as sequenced in a study of cytomegalovirus exposure and HLA in healthy donors. Researchers ran the PCR with 60 Vbeta and 13 Jbeta primers. Some clones are missing from TCRdb's copy, which holds only in-frame ones; the method was immunoSEQ multiplex PCR. This table has approximately 150,000 clones, 60% to 85% appearing once. Sequencing input: PBMCs. The receptors come from a woman in her forties in good health and CMV-seropositive.

The J gene is TRBJ2-1, the V gene TRBV6-5; tentatively, D is TRBD1 (6 bases). V lost 4 bases and J lost 4, with 14 bases in between. The CDR3 totals 15 residues. CDR1 MNHEY and CDR2 SVGAGI come from the germline V gene. The DNA for the CDR3 is TGTGCCAGCAGTTCGGAGACAGGCCCATACAATGAGCAGTTCTTC. It yields the protein CASSSETGPYNEQFF.

V and J are TRBV7-8 and TRBJ1-1; D is possibly TRBD1 (5 bases). In germline, CDR1 is SGHVS, CDR2 FQNEAQ. The CDR3 is 15 residues long. V lost 1 base to trimming and J lost 6 bases, with 15 bases between them. CDR3 residues: CASSLEVRVGSEAFF. The CDR3, as DNA: TGTGCCAGCAGCTTAGAGGTCAGGGTGGGGTCTGAAGCTTTCTTT.

The chain combines TRBV30 with TRBJ1-1; D is possibly TRBD1 (6 bases). Trimming took off 0 bases at V and 0 bases at J, with 17 bases between the two ends. The CDR3 has 17 residues. Germline V gene lookup returns CDR1 GTSNPN and CDR2 SVGIG (reference sequence). CDR3 in amino acids: CAWSVIGGQRMNTEAFF. Written as DNA, the CDR3 is TGTGCCTGGAGTGTAATTGGAGGACAGCGGATGAACACTGAAGCTTTCTTT.

This clone was seen a few times. The CDR3 reads CASSLAVEVHYGYTF. The CDR3 region has the DNA TGTGCCAGCTCACTCGCAGTTGAAGTGCACTATGGCTACACCTTC. The rearrangement uses TRBV18 and TRBJ1-2; D is unresolved. Germline CDR1 is KGHSH and CDR2 is LQKENI. CDR3 length: 15 residues. Trimming shortened V by 4 bases and J by 3 bases, and 15 bases separated the two germline ends. Together with reference TRBV18 and TRBJ1-2, the CDR3 gives the full variable domain: NAGVMQNPRHLVRRRGQEARLRCSPMKGHSHVYWYRQLPEEGLKFMVYLQKENIIDESGMPKERFSAEFPKEGPSILRIQQVVRGDSAAYFCASSLAVEVHYGYTFGSGTRLTVV.

The V gene is TRBV6-6, the J gene TRBJ1-2; 7 positions match TRBD1. This CDR3 region has 15 residues. V gave up 6 bases and J gave up 4 bases; unmatched junction bases: 11. Germline values: CDR1 MNHNY, CDR2 SVGAGI (reference sequence). The CDR3 region is CASSQAGTAIYGYTF. The CDR3 DNA follows: TGTGCCAGCAGCCAAGCCGGGACAGCAATCTATGGCTACACCTTC.

The chain carries TRBV5-1 and TRBJ2-3; the match to TRBD2 covers 14 bases. CDR1 is SGHRS and CDR2 is YFSETQ in the germline V gene. The CDR3 is 17 amino acids. V lost 2 bases and J lost 9; bases outside the gene matches: 11. The CDR3 spells CASSFGLAGGLGMTQYF. The CDR3 nucleotides read TGCGCCAGCAGCTTCGGACTAGCGGGGGGATTGGGCATGACGCAGTATTTT.

This clone was counted between two and nine times. The J gene is TRBJ1-1, the V gene TRBV6-5; TRBD1 matches at 9 bases. The CDR3 spans 15 residues. The trim removed 6 bases at V and 1 base at J, leaving 6 bases unmatched. Germline V gene sequence: CDR1 MNHEY, CDR2 SVGAGI. CDR3 bases: TGTGCCAGCAGGAGAACAGGGGGCGCGAACACTGAAGCTTTCTTT. It specifies CASRRTGGANTEAFF.

The rearrangement joins TRBV6-6 to TRBJ1-5; 7 nucleotides agree with TRBD1. V dropped 2 bases and J dropped 3; count of bases not matched to a gene: 1. This CDR3 has 14 residues. From germline, CDR1 is MNHNY and CDR2 SVGAGI (reference sequence). For the CDR3, the DNA is TGTGCCAGCAGTTACGGACAGGACAATCAGCCCCAGCATTTT. Protein: CASSYGQDNQPQHF.

V is TRBV7-9 and J is TRBJ2-5, with 9 nucleotides matching TRBD1. The V gene's germline CDR1 is SEHNR and CDR2 FQNEAQ (reference sequence). The V segment lost 5 bases and the J segment 5 bases; nucleotides outside the gene matches: 9. The CDR3 sequence is 15 residues long. The CDR3 protein is CASSLGDREGETQYF. Written as DNA, the CDR3 is TGTGCCAGCAGCCTAGGGGACAGGGAGGGCGAGACCCAGTACTTC.

The V call is TRBV7-9, the J call TRBJ2-5; TRBD2 agrees at 7 bases. This CDR3 region has 13 residues. Germline CDR1 reads SEHNR; CDR2 reads FQNEAQ (reference sequence). V lost 11 bases, J lost 1 base, and 7 bases stayed unmatched. The CDR3 loop reads CAYESGAQETQYF. The CDR3 DNA sequence: TGTGCCTACGAGAGCGGGGCCCAAGAGACCCAGTACTTC.

The chain has TRBV4-2 and TRBJ1-3; possibly TRBD1 for D (5 bases). In germline, CDR1 is LGHNA, CDR2 YNFKEQ. This CDR3 spans 15 amino acids. The V end lost 0 bases, the J end lost 3 bases, and 9 bases lay between the germline ends. The CDR3 region is CASSQERGGGNTIYF. The CDR3 region has the DNA TGTGCCAGCAGCCAAGAGAGGGGAGGTGGAAACACCATATATTTT.

The rearrangement joins TRBV30 to TRBJ2-5; TRBD1 aligns across 9 bases. Germline V gene lookup returns CDR1 GTSNPN and CDR2 SVGIG (reference sequence). Trimming took 1 base from V and 5 from J; bases not matched to a gene: 5. The CDR3 is 14 residues long. The chain's CDR3 is CAWSAGDRVETQYF. In nucleotides, the CDR3 is TGTGCCTGGAGTGCCGGGGACAGGGTGGAGACCCAGTACTTC.

The gene calls are TRBV7-9 and TRBJ1-1; D remains ambiguous. CDR1 is SEHNR, CDR2 FQNEAQ, per germline (reference sequence). The CDR3 contains 13 residues. V was pared by 2 bases and J by 4 bases, with 8 bases between. CDR3 coding DNA: TGTGCCAGCAGCTTAACGCGGCTCACTGAAGCTTTCTTT. It specifies CASSLTRLTEAFF.

CDR3 DNA: TGTGCCAGCAAGTTGCGGGACTATACCTACGAGCAGTACTTC. As protein: CASKLRDYTYEQYF. The chain combines TRBV6-6 with TRBJ2-7; 7 nucleotides match TRBD2. This CDR3 comprises 14 residues. J lost 2 bases, V lost 7 bases, and 8 bases had no gene match. Germline CDR1 is MNHNY and CDR2 is SVGAGI (reference sequence).

The chain joins TRBV7-7 to TRBJ2-1, with a possible D match to TRBD1 (5 bases). The CDR3 contains 14 residues. The V end lost 1 base, the J end lost 1 base, and 5 bases lay between the germline ends. The V gene's germline CDR1 is SSHAT and CDR2 FNYEAQ (reference sequence). CDR3: CASSLEGSYNEQFF. CDR3 nucleotide sequence: TGTGCCAGCAGCTTAGAGGGGTCCTACAATGAGCAGTTCTTC.

The chain combines TRBV19 with TRBJ1-6; maybe TRBD1 (5 bases). This CDR3 comprises 15 residues. The ends were cut back, 8 bases at V and 7 bases at J, with 18 bases in the middle. Per the germline V gene, CDR1 is LNHDA and CDR2 is SQIVND (reference sequence). The CDR3 region has the DNA TGTGCCAGTCGCTCTTCCCAAACAGGAAATTCACCCCTCCACTTT. This gives the protein CASRSSQTGNSPLHF.

The chain uses TRBV12-5 and TRBJ2-2, with 7 bases aligning to TRBD1. CDR1 is LGHNT and CDR2 is FRNRAP in the germline V gene. V shed 5 bases, J shed 4 bases, and the junction held 7 bases outside the gene matches. CDR3 size: 15 residues. The CDR3 reads CASGPVQGITGELFF. The CDR3 nucleotides read TGTGCTAGTGGTCCAGTACAGGGGATCACCGGGGAGCTGTTTTTT.

The rearrangement joins TRBV6-5 to TRBJ1-2, with TRBD1 identical over 7 bases. In germline, CDR1 is MNHEY, CDR2 SVGAGI. V gave up 6 bases and J gave up 7 bases; unmatched junction bases: 2. The CDR3 loop spans 11 amino acids. The CDR3 reads CASRAGGGYTF. The CDR3 DNA follows: TGTGCCAGCAGGGCAGGGGGTGGCTACACCTTC.

The rearrangement links TRBV13 to TRBJ1-2; 7 nucleotides match TRBD1. The length of the CDR3 is 16 residues. V was pared by 0 bases and J by 1 base, with 5 bases of the junction left unmatched. In germline, CDR1 is PRHDT, CDR2 FYEKMQ (reference sequence). In nucleotides, the CDR3 is TGTGCCAGCAGCTTAGGTGGACAGGCTAATAACTATGGCTACACCTTC. This translates into CASSLGGQANNYGYTF.

The V call is TRBV2, the J call TRBJ2-3, with 12 bases that match TRBD1. The V gene end was trimmed by 10 bases and the J gene end by 9 bases; junction bases not matched to a gene: 17. The CDR3 sequence is 16 residues long. The germline V gene has CDR1 SNHLY and CDR2 FYNNEI. CDR3 sequence reads: CATQDPGTGGGLTQYF. CDR3 DNA sequence: TGTGCCACCCAGGACCCCGGGACAGGGGGCGGTTTGACGCAGTATTTT.

V gene TRBV6-5 combines with J gene TRBJ2-3; D ambiguous. V lost 5 bases and J lost 3, with 9 bases in between. Germline loops: CDR1 MNHEY, CDR2 SVGAGI. This CDR3 is 13 amino acids long. The CDR3 here is CASSRAPTDTQYF. As DNA, the CDR3 is TGTGCCAGCAGTCGAGCACCTACAGATACGCAGTATTTT.

The chain joins TRBV7-2 to TRBJ1-2, with TRBD1 identical over 7 bases. The CDR3 extends over 15 amino acids. V was pared by 6 bases and J by 4 bases, with 11 bases of the junction left unmatched. Germline V gene sequence: CDR1 SGHTA, CDR2 FQGNSA. Written as DNA, the CDR3 is TGTGCCAGCAGTTTAAATGTCCGGGACAGCTATGGCTACACCTTC. As protein: CASSLNVRDSYGYTF.

This clone has only a few counts. The chain employs TRBV12-5 and TRBJ2-2; 8 bases fit TRBD1. This CDR3 has 14 residues. Unmatched junction bases numbered 5, after V lost 6 bases and J lost 5 bases. In germline, CDR1 is LGHNT, CDR2 FRNRAP. The CDR3 DNA reads TGTGCTAGTGGCCTTCAGGGGGCGACCGGGGAGCTGTTTTTT. It translates to CASGLQGATGELFF.

This clone is a singleton in its sample. The chain links TRBV2 to TRBJ1-1; D uncertain. Germline CDR1 is SNHLY and CDR2 is FYNNEI. The ends were cut back, 6 bases at V and 1 base at J, with 15 bases in the middle. The CDR3 is made up of 15 amino acids. The DNA for the CDR3 is TGTGCCAGCAGCGTAGACACGATTCCGAACACTGAAGCTTTCTTT. Protein: CASSVDTIPNTEAFF.

The gene calls are TRBV2 and TRBJ1-1; TRBD1 might be the D (5 bases). The CDR3 extends over 14 amino acids. Germline V gene data show CDR1 as SNHLY and CDR2 as FYNNEI. Trimming took 3 bases from V and 11 from J, leaving 19 bases between them. Written as DNA, the CDR3 is TGTGCCAGCAGTGAGCAGGGCCCAACACCGGGCGCTTTCTTT. Translated, it gives CASSEQGPTPGAFF.

About this clone: Germline and junction disagree at one end, which may indicate a read error. The CDR3 region has the DNA TGTGCCAGAAGCTTAACGGACAGGCTAGCTAACTATGGCTACACCTTC. It is translated as CARSLTDRLANYGYTF. V and J are TRBV7-9 and TRBJ1-2, with 7 bases aligning to TRBD1. This CDR3 contains 16 residues. Germline V gives CDR1 SEHNR, CDR2 FQNEAQ (reference sequence).